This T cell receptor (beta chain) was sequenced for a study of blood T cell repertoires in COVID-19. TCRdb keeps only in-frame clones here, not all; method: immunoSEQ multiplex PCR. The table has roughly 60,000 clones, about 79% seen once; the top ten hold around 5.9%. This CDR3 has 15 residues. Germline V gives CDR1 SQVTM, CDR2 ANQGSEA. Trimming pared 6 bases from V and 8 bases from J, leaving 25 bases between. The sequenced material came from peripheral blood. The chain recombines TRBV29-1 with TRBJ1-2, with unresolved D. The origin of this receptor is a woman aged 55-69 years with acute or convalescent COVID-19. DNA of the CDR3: TGCAGCGTCACCTCTACTCTCTCCGGAGGAGCGGGCTACACCTTC. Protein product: CSVTSTLSGGAGYTF.